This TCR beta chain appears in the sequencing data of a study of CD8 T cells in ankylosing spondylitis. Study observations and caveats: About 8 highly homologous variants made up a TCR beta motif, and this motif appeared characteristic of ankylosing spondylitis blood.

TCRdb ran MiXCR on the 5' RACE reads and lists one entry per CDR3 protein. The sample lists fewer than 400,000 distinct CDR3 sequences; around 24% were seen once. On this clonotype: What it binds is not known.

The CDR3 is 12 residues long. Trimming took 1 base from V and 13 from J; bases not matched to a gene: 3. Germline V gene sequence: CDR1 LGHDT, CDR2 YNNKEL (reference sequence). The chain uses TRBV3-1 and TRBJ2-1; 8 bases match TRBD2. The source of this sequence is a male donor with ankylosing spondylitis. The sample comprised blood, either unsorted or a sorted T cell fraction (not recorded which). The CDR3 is CASSQGGTSQFF. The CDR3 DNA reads TGTGCCAGCAGCCAAGGAGGGACTAGTCAGTTCTTC.